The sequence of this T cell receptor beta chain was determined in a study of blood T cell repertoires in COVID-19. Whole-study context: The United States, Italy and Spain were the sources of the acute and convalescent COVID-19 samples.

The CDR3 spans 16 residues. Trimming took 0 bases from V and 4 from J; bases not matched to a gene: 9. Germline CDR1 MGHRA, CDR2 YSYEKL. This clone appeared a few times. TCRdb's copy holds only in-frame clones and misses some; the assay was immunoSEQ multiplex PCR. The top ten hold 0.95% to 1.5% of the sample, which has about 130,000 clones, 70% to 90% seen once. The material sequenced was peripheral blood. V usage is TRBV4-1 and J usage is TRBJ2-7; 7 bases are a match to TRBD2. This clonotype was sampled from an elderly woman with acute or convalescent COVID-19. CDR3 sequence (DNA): TGCGCCAGCAGCCAAGATGGGGGGAGGGCCGTTTACGAGCAGTACTTC. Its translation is CASSQDGGRAVYEQYF.